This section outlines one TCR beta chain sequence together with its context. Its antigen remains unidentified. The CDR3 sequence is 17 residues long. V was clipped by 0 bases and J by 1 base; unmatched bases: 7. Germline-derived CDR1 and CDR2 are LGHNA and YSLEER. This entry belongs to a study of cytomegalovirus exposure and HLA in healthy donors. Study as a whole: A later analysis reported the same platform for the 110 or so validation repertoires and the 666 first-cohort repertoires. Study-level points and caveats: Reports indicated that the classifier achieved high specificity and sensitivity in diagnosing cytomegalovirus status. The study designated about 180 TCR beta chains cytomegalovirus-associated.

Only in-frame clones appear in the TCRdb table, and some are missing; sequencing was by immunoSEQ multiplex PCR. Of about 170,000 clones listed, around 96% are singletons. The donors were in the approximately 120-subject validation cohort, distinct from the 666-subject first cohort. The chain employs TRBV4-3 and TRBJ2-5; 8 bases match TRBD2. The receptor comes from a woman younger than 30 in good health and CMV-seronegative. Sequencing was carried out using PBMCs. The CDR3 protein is CASSQEVAAGGQETQYF. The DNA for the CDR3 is TGCGCCAGCAGCCAAGAAGTCGCCGCGGGGGGCCAAGAGACCCAGTACTTC.